This is a list of T cell receptor beta chains from one sample in a study of human T cells and chemical hapten exposure. TCRdb itself ran the RACE reads through MiXCR, one entry per CDR3 protein. The profile shows about 120,000 distinct CDR3 sequences, 12% to 15% of them singletons. The material was whole blood, obtained in connection with sensitization to the hapten diphenylcyclopropenone (DPC). The receptor set was obtained from a man aged 18 to 29 with alopecia areata. Some clones in this sample may be carry-over from other donors' samples. CDR3s include the opening cysteine and the closing phenylalanine or tryptophan. Fields, in order: D gene, V gene, clone size, J gene, CDR3 protein, CDR3 DNA. The D gene is left open where the match is weak. A clone size is listed for some rows: how often the clone was seen (once, few, many), or a class if it is expanded.

TRBD1	TRBV5-1	few	TRBJ2-1	CASSFIPDRGNEQFF	TGCGCCAGCAGCTTTATTCCAGACAGGGGTAATGAGCAGTTCTTC
.	TRBV7-6	few	TRBJ2-5	CASSLAAGWGEETQYF	TGTGCCAGCAGCTTAGCAGCAGGGTGGGGTGAAGAGACCCAGTACTTC
.	TRBV29-1	few	TRBJ2-1	CSIRTDYNEQFF	TGCAGCATCAGGACAGACTACAATGAGCAGTTCTTC
.	TRBV5-8	.	TRBJ1-5	CASRQGISNQPQHF	TGTGCCAGCAGACAGGGTATAAGCAATCAGCCCCAGCATTTT
TRBD1	TRBV3-1	.	TRBJ1-1	CASSVLTGGGTEAFF	TGTGCCAGCAGCGTTCTAACAGGGGGTGGGACTGAAGCTTTCTTT
TRBD1	TRBV11-2	many	TRBJ2-7	CASSGGTGSYEQYF	TGTGCCAGCAGCGGGGGGACAGGGAGCTACGAGCAGTACTTC
TRBD1	TRBV11-2	.	TRBJ1-2	CASSSGQELYTF	TGTGCCAGCAGCTCTGGACAGGAACTCTACACCTTC
.	TRBV4-2	.	TRBJ2-7	CASSLGQYEQYF	TGTGCCAGCAGCCTTGGACAGTACGAGCAGTACTTC
.	TRBV2	many	TRBJ1-4	CASGQSTNEKLFF	TGTGCCAGCGGACAGTCAACTAATGAAAAACTGTTTTTT
.	TRBV5-1	few	TRBJ1-3	CASSLAFRGSGNTIYF	TGCGCCAGCAGCTTGGCCTTCAGGGGCTCTGGAAACACCATATATTTT
TRBD1	TRBV12-3/TRBV12-4	few	TRBJ2-3	CASSFFRTGADTQYF	TGTGCCAGCAGTTTTTTCAGGACAGGGGCAGATACGCAGTATTTT
TRBD2	TRBV9	.	TRBJ2-3	CASSVVLAGGLDTQYF	TGTGCCAGCAGCGTAGTGTTAGCGGGGGGTTTGGATACGCAGTATTTT
.	TRBV12-3/TRBV12-4	.	TRBJ2-1	CASSKALGSSYNEQFF	TGTGCCAGCAGTAAAGCACTGGGGAGCTCCTACAATGAGCAGTTCTTC
TRBD2	TRBV7-6	many	TRBJ2-1	CASSSRLALSSYNEQFF	TGTGCCAGCAGCTCGCGACTAGCACTGAGCTCCTACAATGAGCAGTTCTTC
TRBD1	TRBV7-3	.	TRBJ2-3	CASSSRQGPQYF	TGTGCCAGCAGCTCAAGACAGGGGCCGCAGTATTTT
TRBD1	TRBV19	many	TRBJ1-2	CASNFDRGPYGYTF	TGTGCCAGTAATTTTGACAGGGGGCCCTATGGCTACACCTTC
.	TRBV10-3	.	TRBJ1-1	CAITTGYTEAFF	TGTGCCATCACGACAGGATACACTGAAGCTTTCTTT
.	TRBV3-1	.	TRBJ2-5	CASSQEGSGRAQYF	TGTGCCAGCAGCCAAGAAGGATCCGGAAGGGCCCAGTACTTC
.	TRBV7-6	.	TRBJ2-6	CGSSKTSGANVLTF	TGTGGTTCGTCAAAAACATCTGGGGCCAACGTCCTGACTTTC
TRBD1	TRBV5-6	many	TRBJ2-5	CASSQLGGTEETQYF	TGTGCCAGCAGTCAGCTTGGTGGGACAGAAGAGACCCAGTACTTC
.	TRBV29-1	.	TRBJ2-7	CSDTSEQYF	TGCAGCGACACGTCCGAGCAGTACTTC
TRBD1	TRBV4-3	.	TRBJ1-4	CASSMDRGPSARNEKLFF	TGCGCCAGCAGCATGGACAGGGGCCCATCCGCCCGAAATGAAAAACTGTTTTTT
.	TRBV7-9	few	TRBJ2-1	CASSLRGPQFF	TGTGCCAGCAGCTTGCGTGGCCCGCAGTTCTTC
TRBD1	TRBV20-1	few	TRBJ1-4	CSASIQGATNEKLFF	TGCAGTGCTAGTATACAGGGGGCGACTAATGAAAAACTGTTTTTT
.	TRBV6-2/TRBV6-3	.	TRBJ1-5	CASSYGRQPQHF	TGTGCCAGCAGTTACGGTCGCCAGCCCCAGCATTTT
.	TRBV10-2	.	TRBJ1-1	CASSEIGAETEAFF	TGCGCCAGCAGTGAAATAGGAGCGGAAACTGAAGCTTTCTTT
.	TRBV28	few	TRBJ2-7	CASNVGPHEQYF	TGTGCCAGCAATGTCGGGCCTCACGAGCAGTACTTC
.	TRBV6-2/TRBV6-3	.	TRBJ2-4	CASSYSNSNIQYF	TGTGCCAGCAGTTACTCGAACAGCAACATTCAGTACTTC
TRBD2	TRBV5-1	.	TRBJ2-7	CASSRAGEYEQYF	TGCGCCAGCAGCCGAGCGGGGGAGTACGAGCAGTACTTC
.	TRBV7-2	few	TRBJ1-5	CASSLEQRQPQHF	TGTGCCAGCAGCTTAGAACAAAGACAGCCCCAGCATTTT
TRBD2	TRBV6-2/TRBV6-3	.	TRBJ2-2	CASRETSSGELFF	TGTGCCAGCAGAGAGACTAGCTCCGGGGAGCTGTTTTTT
.	TRBV4-2	few	TRBJ1-3	CASSLRSSYLFSGNTIYF	TGTGCCAGCAGCCTCCGCTCCTCGTATTTGTTCTCTGGAAACACCATATATTTT
.	TRBV4-2	few	TRBJ1-5	CASSQEGGGNQPQHF	TGTGCCAGCAGCCAGGAGGGAGGCGGCAATCAGCCCCAGCATTTT
.	TRBV4-3	few	TRBJ1-1	CASSQDKGAEAFF	TGCGCCAGCAGCCAAGATAAGGGAGCTGAAGCTTTCTTT
.	TRBV29-1	.	TRBJ2-2	CSVTRGGELFF	TGCAGCGTGACCCGGGGTGGGGAGCTGTTTTTT
.	TRBV20-1	many	TRBJ2-3	CSASISDTDTQYF	TGCAGTGCTAGTATCTCAGACACAGATACGCAGTATTTT
.	TRBV20-1	.	TRBJ1-1	CSARGHGLTDTEAFF	TGCAGTGCTAGAGGGCACGGGCTGACGGACACTGAAGCTTTCTTT
.	TRBV11-2	.	TRBJ2-5	CASSSPRRKETQYF	TGTGCCAGCAGCTCCCCCCGGCGGAAAGAGACCCAGTACTTC
.	TRBV12-3/TRBV12-4	few	TRBJ2-2	CATPNGELFF	TGTGCCACTCCGAACGGGGAGCTGTTTTTT
.	TRBV29-1	few	TRBJ2-4	CSVEQGYGNIQYF	TGCAGCGTTGAGCAGGGATATGGAAACATTCAGTACTTC
.	TRBV29-1	few	TRBJ2-7	CSVEGGAYEQYF	TGCAGCGTTGAAGGTGGAGCCTACGAGCAGTACTTC
.	TRBV7-3	.	TRBJ2-3	CASSLFLRPDKQYF	TGTGCCAGCAGCTTATTCCTACGCCCAGATAAGCAGTATTTT
.	TRBV5-6	.	TRBJ2-2	CASSLRGDTGELFF	TGTGCCAGCAGCTTGAGGGGTGACACCGGGGAGCTGTTTTTT
.	TRBV29-1	.	TRBJ2-7	CSVRGLGPEQYF	TGCAGCGTTCGTGGATTAGGGCCCGAGCAGTACTTC
.	TRBV5-1	few	TRBJ1-1	CASSLAFTGVLGNTEAFF	TGCGCCAGCAGCTTGGCCTTTACGGGGGTCTTAGGGAACACTGAAGCTTTCTTT
.	TRBV6-2/TRBV6-3	few	TRBJ2-2	CASSYGEVNTGELFF	TGTGCCAGCAGTTATGGTGAAGTTAACACCGGGGAGCTGTTTTTT
TRBD2	TRBV15	.	TRBJ2-1	CATSGDRLAGTREQFF	TGTGCCACCAGCGGGGATCGACTAGCGGGGACAAGGGAGCAGTTCTTC
.	TRBV7-9	many	TRBJ1-3	CASSSRQGGNTIYF	TGTGCCAGCAGTTCGCGCCAGGGTGGAAACACCATATATTTT
.	TRBV4-3	few	TRBJ2-7	CASSQVTAATYEQYF	TGCGCCAGCAGCCAAGTTACGGCGGCCACCTACGAGCAGTACTTC
.	TRBV6-2/TRBV6-3	few	TRBJ2-7	CASSYGTRVYEQYF	TGTGCCAGCAGTTACGGGACACGGGTTTACGAGCAGTACTTC
TRBD2	TRBV6-1	few	TRBJ2-1	CASRTTSGDDNEQFF	TGTGCCAGCAGAACTACTAGCGGGGATGACAATGAGCAGTTCTTC
.	TRBV7-9	.	TRBJ1-3	CASSPRRAGNTIYF	TGTGCCAGCAGCCCCCGGAGGGCTGGAAACACCATATATTTT
.	TRBV27	.	TRBJ1-6	CASSFLSTSSPLHF	TGTGCCAGCAGTTTCCTCTCTACATCTTCACCCCTCCACTTT
TRBD1	TRBV20-1	.	TRBJ2-1	CSGLSGTGGNEQFF	TGCAGTGGCCTTTCCGGGACAGGGGGCAATGAGCAGTTCTTC